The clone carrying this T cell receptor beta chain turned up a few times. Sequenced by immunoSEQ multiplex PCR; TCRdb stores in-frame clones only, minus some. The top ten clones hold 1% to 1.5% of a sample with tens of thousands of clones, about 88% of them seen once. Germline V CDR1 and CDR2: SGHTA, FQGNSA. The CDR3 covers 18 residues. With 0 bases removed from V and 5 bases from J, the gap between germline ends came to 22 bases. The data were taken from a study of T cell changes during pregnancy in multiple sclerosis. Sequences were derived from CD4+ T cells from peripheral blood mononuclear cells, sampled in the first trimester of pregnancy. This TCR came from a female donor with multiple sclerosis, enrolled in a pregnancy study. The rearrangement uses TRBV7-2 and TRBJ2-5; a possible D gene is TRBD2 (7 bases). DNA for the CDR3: TGTGCCAGCAGCTTAGCTGGGGGGGCTAGCTTCTTCGGCGAGACCCAGTACTTC. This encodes CASSLAGGASFFGETQYF. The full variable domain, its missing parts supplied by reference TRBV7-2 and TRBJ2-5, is GAGVSQSPSNKVTEKGKDVELRCDPISGHTALYWYRQSLGQGLEFLIYFQGNSAPDKSGLPSDRFSAERTGGSVSTLTIQRTQQEDSAVYLCASSLAGGASFFGETQYFGPGTRLLVL.